These 30 T cell receptor beta chains were all obtained from the same sample, sequenced in a study of shared clonotypes between healthy human individuals. Sequenced by immunoSEQ multiplex PCR; TCRdb stores in-frame clones only, minus some. Here the sample spans roughly 2.2 million clones, around 92% being singletons. The sample was naive CD4+ T cells from PBMCs. Documented subset: CD45RA+ positively selected. Source of these receptors: a man younger than 35 in good health. Some clones in this sample may be carry-over from other donors' samples.

The chain combines TRBV7-2 with TRBJ2-6, with D perhaps TRBD1 (6 bases). Germline V gene sequence: CDR1 SGHTA, CDR2 FQGNSA. V lost 3 bases and J lost 1, with 19 bases in between. This CDR3 contains 19 residues. The CDR3 bases are TGTGCCAGCAGCTTGACCCCCACAGGGAAAGGATCTGGGGCCAACGTCCTGACTTTC. Protein product: CASSLTPTGKGSGANVLTF.

Of note for this clone: Other nucleotide sequences in the sample specify the same CDR3. The chain links TRBV2 to TRBJ1-3; D uncertain. The germline gives CDR1 SNHLY, CDR2 FYNNEI. This CDR3 has 13 residues. Trimming removed 7 bases from V and 1 base from J, with 8 bases in between. The CDR3 spells CASKEGSGNTIYF. The CDR3 DNA sequence: TGTGCCAGCAAAGAAGGGTCTGGAAACACCATATATTTT.

The genes are TRBV6-1 and TRBJ1-1, with D tentatively TRBD1 (5 bases). Germline CDR1 reads MNHNS; CDR2 reads SASEGT. The CDR3 runs to 14 residues. Between the trimmed V and J ends, which lost 6 bases and 1 base, there was a span of 12 bases. CDR3: CASRWGEENTEAFF. The CDR3 DNA reads TGTGCCAGCAGATGGGGGGAGGAGAACACTGAAGCTTTCTTT.

About this clone itself: Other DNA sequences in the sample encode the same CDR3. The chain combines TRBV5-1 with TRBJ2-5, with D possibly called TRBD1 or TRBD2 (5 bases each). V lost 3 bases and J lost 4, with 10 bases in between. Germline V gene lookup returns CDR1 SGHRS and CDR2 YFSETQ. The CDR3 covers 13 residues. CDR3 nucleotides: TGCGCCAGCAGCTCGGGACCGCTAGAGACCCAGTACTTC. Protein sequence: CASSSGPLETQYF.

This clone was seen only once. V gene TRBV2 combines with J gene TRBJ1-5, with 12 bases that match TRBD1. The CDR3 has 15 amino acids. The V gene's germline CDR1 is SNHLY and CDR2 FYNNEI. Trimming took 4 bases from V and 6 from J; bases not matched to a gene: 4. CDR3 region: CASSGGTGGLQPQHF. DNA for the CDR3: TGTGCCAGCAGTGGTGGGACAGGGGGCCTTCAGCCCCAGCATTTT.

J is TRBJ2-7 and V is TRBV7-6; no clear D. The CDR3 contains 14 residues. V lost 5 bases to trimming and J lost 5 bases, with 16 bases between them. Germline V CDR1 and CDR2: SGHVS, FNYEAQ. CDR3 region: CASSRAGSAHEQYF. The DNA of the CDR3 is TGTGCCAGCAGCAGGGCTGGGTCCGCGCACGAGCAGTACTTC.

This chain uses TRBV6-1 with TRBJ2-7; D may match TRBD1 or TRBD2 (6 bases each). Trimming took 8 bases from V and 5 from J, leaving 19 bases between them. The germline V gene has CDR1 MNHNS and CDR2 SASEGT. The CDR3 covers 14 residues. The DNA for the CDR3 is TGTGCCAGCGGCCCCGTGCCGGGGGCGAACGAGCAGTACTTC. Translated, it gives CASGPVPGANEQYF.

V and J are TRBV5-6 and TRBJ2-3, with D possibly being TRBD2 (5 bases). Germline lookup yields CDR1 SGHDT and CDR2 YYEEEE. The CDR3 length is 17 residues. The V gene lost 1 base and the J gene lost 2 bases, with 17 bases spanning the gap. CDR3 DNA: TGTGCCAGCAGCTTGCTCGGGGAAGCCTCCTTCACAGATACGCAGTATTTT. Protein: CASSLLGEASFTDTQYF.

The chain joins TRBV9 to TRBJ1-5; D ambiguous. The CDR3 runs 15 residues. Germline V gene data show CDR1 as SGDLS and CDR2 as YYNGEE. The V end lost 1 base, the J end lost 3 bases, and 11 bases lay between the germline ends. This CDR3 is CASSVNSNFNQPQHF. The CDR3 DNA sequence: TGTGCCAGCAGCGTAAATAGTAATTTCAATCAGCCCCAGCATTTT.

The chain employs TRBV27 and TRBJ2-7, with a weak D call TRBD1 (5 bases). The germline V gene encodes CDR1 MNHEY and CDR2 SMNVEV (reference sequence). Trimming cost V 8 bases and J 2 bases, with 10 bases left between them. There are 12 residues in the CDR3. CDR3 region: CASHDSPYEQYF. The CDR3, as DNA: TGTGCCAGCCACGACAGTCCCTACGAGCAGTACTTC.

The V call is TRBV6-5, the J call TRBJ2-2; 11 nucleotides line up with TRBD2. Trimming took 8 bases from V and 4 from J; bases not matched to a gene: 6. The CDR3 is 15 residues long. Germline CDR1 is MNHEY and CDR2 is SVGAGI. The chain's CDR3 is CASGGLAGFTGELFF. The CDR3 bases are TGTGCCAGCGGTGGACTAGCGGGCTTCACCGGGGAGCTGTTTTTT.

V and J are TRBV11-2 and TRBJ2-2, with TRBD2 identical over 10 bases. With V trimmed by 4 bases and J by 5 bases, 7 bases remained unmatched. CDR1 SGHAT and CDR2 FQNNGV come from the germline V gene. The CDR3 consists of 16 residues. This CDR3 is CASSSWGLALTGELFF. The DNA of the CDR3 is TGTGCCAGCAGCTCGTGGGGACTAGCGCTGACCGGGGAGCTGTTTTTT.

The chain recombines TRBV5-4 with TRBJ1-2; D is unresolved. The CDR3 totals 13 residues. V lost 4 bases and J 1 base, leaving 8 bases between the germline ends. Germline loops: CDR1 SGHNT, CDR2 YYREEE (reference sequence). The CDR3 region has the DNA TGTGCCAGCAGCACGGATCTTAACTATGGCTACACCTTC. This gives the protein CASSTDLNYGYTF.

This sequence joins TRBV4-3 and TRBJ1-1; D is perhaps TRBD1 (6 bases). CDR1 LGHNA and CDR2 YSLEER come from the germline V gene. The germline V and J ends were trimmed by 0 bases and 0 bases, with 14 bases remaining between them. This CDR3 is 17 amino acids long. CDR3: CASSQDMGDTLNTEAFF. In nucleotides, the CDR3 is TGCGCCAGCAGCCAAGATATGGGGGACACCCTGAACACTGAAGCTTTCTTT.

The chain employs TRBV19 and TRBJ1-2; 7 nucleotides agree with TRBD1. The CDR3 has 13 residues. V trimming: 9 bases; J trimming: 5 bases; junction bases outside the gene matches: 9. Germline V gene data show CDR1 as LNHDA and CDR2 as SQIVND (reference sequence). The CDR3 sequence: CASRDSHTYGYTF. CDR3 sequence (DNA): TGTGCCAGCCGGGACAGCCACACTTATGGCTACACCTTC.

This chain links TRBV5-1 with TRBJ2-2; 12 bases are a match to TRBD1. Per the germline V gene, CDR1 is SGHRS and CDR2 is YFSETQ. The CDR3 contains 17 residues. J gave up 5 bases and V 2 bases, and 7 bases lay outside the gene matches. The CDR3 is CASSFFKGQGATGELFF. CDR3 DNA: TGCGCCAGCAGCTTCTTTAAGGGACAGGGGGCGACCGGGGAGCTGTTTTTT.

Regarding this clone: This CDR3 is also generated by other DNA sequences in the sample. The chain uses TRBV5-1 and TRBJ1-3; D possibly corresponds to TRBD1 (5 bases). From germline, CDR1 is SGHRS and CDR2 YFSETQ. This CDR3 is 13 amino acids long. The V end was cut by 3 bases, the J end by 4 bases, with 8 bases between. This CDR3 reads CASSSQGGNTIYF. CDR3 coding DNA: TGCGCCAGCAGCTCTCAGGGAGGAAACACCATATATTTT.

The CDR3 sequence is CASSELAGGVPYNEQFF. CDR3 bases: TGCGCCAGCAGTGAGCTTGCGGGAGGGGTCCCCTACAATGAGCAGTTCTTC. J is TRBJ2-1 and V is TRBV10-1; 9 bases agree with TRBD2. This CDR3 comprises 17 residues. Per the germline V gene, CDR1 is WNHNN and CDR2 is SYGVQD (reference sequence). V lost 2 bases and J lost 2; bases outside the gene matches: 7.

V and J are TRBV5-1 and TRBJ2-2; the D is unclear. CDR1 SGHRS and CDR2 YFSETQ come from the germline V gene. The CDR3 consists of 15 residues. V gave up 1 base and J gave up 1 base, with 8 bases separating them. The CDR3 nucleotides are TGCGCCAGCAGCTTGTGGCAGATGAACACCGGGGAGCTGTTTTTT. Translating gives CASSLWQMNTGELFF.

Regarding this clone: This sample also contains other DNA sequences that code for the same CDR3. This sequence joins TRBV9 and TRBJ1-2; 8 bases line up with TRBD1. Germline CDR1 reads SGDLS; CDR2 reads YYNGEE. This CDR3 is built from 14 residues. V was pared by 2 bases and J by 2 bases, with 2 bases of the junction left unmatched. CDR3: CASSVRTGNYGYTF. The CDR3 region has the DNA TGTGCCAGCAGCGTCCGGACAGGGAACTATGGCTACACCTTC. Based on the CDR3 plus reference TRBV9 and TRBJ1-2, the full variable domain is DSGVTQTPKHLITATGQRVTLRCSPRSGDLSVYWYQQSLDQGLQFLIQYYNGEERAKGNILERFSAQQFPDLHSELNLSSLELGDSALYFCASSVRTGNYGYTFGSGTRLTVV.

The chain uses TRBV5-1 and TRBJ2-7; TRBD2 agrees at 8 bases. The germline V gene has CDR1 SGHRS and CDR2 YFSETQ. This CDR3 comprises 14 residues. V lost 3 bases and J lost 4; bases outside the gene matches: 6. The CDR3 sequence: CASSWEREMYEQYF. In nucleotides, the CDR3 is TGCGCCAGCAGCTGGGAGCGGGAGATGTACGAGCAGTACTTC. The full variable domain, completed using reference TRBV5-1 and TRBJ2-7, is KAGVTQTPRYLIKTRGQQVTLSCSPISGHRSVSWYQQTPGQGLQFLFEYFSETQRNKGNFPGRFSGRQFSNSRSEMNVSTLELGDSALYLCASSWEREMYEQYFGPGTRLTVT.

The chain uses TRBV28 and TRBJ2-7, with 7 bases that match TRBD1. Germline V gene sequence: CDR1 MDHEN, CDR2 SYDVKM. The CDR3 loop spans 16 amino acids. V gave up 2 bases and J gave up 1 base; unmatched junction bases: 8. The CDR3, as DNA: TGTGCCAGCAGTTTAATCCGGACAGGTTTATCCTACGAGCAGTACTTC. Protein sequence: CASSLIRTGLSYEQYF.

About this clone: Other DNA sequences in this specimen translate into the identical CDR3. This sequence joins TRBV28 and TRBJ1-2; no reliable D call. The CDR3 is 11 amino acids. V lost 2 bases, J lost 3 bases, and 1 base lay in between. The germline V gene has CDR1 MDHEN and CDR2 SYDVKM. For the CDR3, the DNA is TGTGCCAGCAGTTTAGACTATGGCTACACCTTC. It is translated as CASSLDYGYTF.

The chain links TRBV28 to TRBJ2-2, with D possibly being TRBD2 (5 bases). The CDR3 is made up of 16 amino acids. The ends were cut back, 2 bases at V and 0 bases at J, with 10 bases in the middle. Per germline, CDR1 MDHEN and CDR2 SYDVKM. The DNA for the CDR3 is TGTGCCAGCAGTTTAAATAGCGCCCCGAACACCGGGGAGCTGTTTTTT. It is translated as CASSLNSAPNTGELFF.

A word on this clone: The same CDR3 is also encoded by other DNA sequences in this sample. The rearrangement uses TRBV7-3 and TRBJ1-1; unclear D gene. Germline CDR1 is SGHTA and CDR2 is FQGTGA. The CDR3 has 13 residues. Trimming left V 2 bases short and J 2 bases short, with 6 bases between. In nucleotides, the CDR3 is TGTGCCAGCAGCTTATACGGTAACACTGAAGCTTTCTTT. Its protein product is CASSLYGNTEAFF.

This clone was seen once. This chain links TRBV6-5 with TRBJ1-4; the D is unclear. Per germline, CDR1 MNHEY and CDR2 SVGAGI. V was cut by 2 bases and J by 3 bases, with 10 bases left in between. There are 15 residues in the CDR3. The CDR3 reads CASSYQRAANEKLFF. The CDR3 DNA is TGTGCCAGCAGTTACCAGAGGGCAGCTAATGAAAAACTGTTTTTT.

Concerning this clone itself: This specimen includes other DNA sequences encoding the same CDR3. CDR3: CASSVTSGNTGELFF. CDR3 DNA: TGTGCCAGCAGCGTAACTAGCGGTAACACCGGGGAGCTGTTTTTT. This rearrangement joins TRBV9 to TRBJ2-2, with 8 bases matching TRBD2. This CDR3 contains 15 residues. Germline trimming cut 1 base from V and 2 bases from J; bases unmatched to any gene: 1. CDR1 is SGDLS and CDR2 is YYNGEE in the germline V gene.

This chain joins TRBV5-4 and TRBJ1-1; D is ambiguous. Trimming shortened V by 3 bases and J by 1 base, and 13 bases separated the two germline ends. The CDR3 is made up of 15 amino acids. CDR1 and CDR2 (germline): SGHNT, YYREEE (reference sequence). Here the CDR3 reads CASSSWRTENTEAFF. DNA for the CDR3: TGTGCCAGCAGCTCCTGGCGTACAGAGAACACTGAAGCTTTCTTT. The full variable domain, its missing parts supplied by reference TRBV5-4 and TRBJ1-1, is ETGVTQSPTHLIKTRGQQVTLRCSSQSGHNTVSWYQQALGQGPQFIFQYYREEENGRGNFPPRFSGLQFPNYSSELNVNALELDDSALYLCASSSWRTENTEAFFGQGTRLTVV.

This clone has only a few counts. The chain links TRBV10-3 to TRBJ1-5; TRBD1 might be the D (6 bases). Between the trimmed V and J ends, which lost 10 bases and 0 bases, there was a span of 10 bases. This CDR3 is built from 13 residues. CDR1 is ENHRY and CDR2 is SYGVKD in the germline V gene. CDR3: CATRGGSNQPQHF. The CDR3 DNA follows: TGTGCCACCCGAGGGGGTAGCAATCAGCCCCAGCATTTT.

The rearrangement uses TRBV18 and TRBJ1-5; D might be TRBD1 (5 bases). This CDR3 has 14 residues. Germline V CDR1 and CDR2: KGHSH, LQKENI. The V gene lost 1 base and the J gene lost 5 bases, with 9 bases spanning the gap. DNA of the CDR3: TGTGCCAGCTCACCACTGGCGGGGGATCAGCCCCAGCATTTT. Translation: CASSPLAGDQPQHF.